This T cell receptor beta chain stems from a study of blood T cell repertoires in COVID-19. The CDR3 has 14 amino acids. Germline-derived CDR1 and CDR2 are KGHSY and FQNENV. V lost 3 bases to trimming and J lost 4 bases, with 10 bases between them. Methods used by the authors: Scientists estimated how many nucleated cells there were by amplifying reference gene primers. Here immunoSEQ multiplex PCR was the method, and the copy in TCRdb shows in-frame clones only, minus some. That table furnishes V, J and clone size, whereas the DNA furnished D and trimming. The table records some 140,000 clones, about four fifths of them present only once.

This TCR was sampled from a woman aged 55-69 years with acute or convalescent COVID-19. The chain carries TRBV16 and TRBJ1-5; D is undetermined. Material for sequencing was peripheral blood. CDR3 sequence reads: CASSQRNSNQPQHF. CDR3 DNA sequence: TGTGCCAGCAGCCAGCGAAACAGTAATCAGCCCCAGCATTTT.